This is a list of T cell receptor beta chains from one sample in a study of low-dose radiotherapy and immunotherapy resistance in tumors. TCRdb reprocessed the reads via MiXCR and lists one record per CDR3 protein. The sample contains 85,000 to 95,000 distinct CDR3 sequences, 9.4% of which appear only once. Sequenced here: PBMCs, sampled before treatment. These receptors were obtained from a male donor with prostate cancer. Each CDR3 is given with its conserved first and last residue. The order of the fields is D gene, J gene, V gene, clone size, CDR3 protein, CDR3 DNA. A D gene is named only where the DNA matches it firmly. Rows may omit the clone size; those that give it use once, few, many or a size class.

. TRBJ1-1 TRBV27 . CASRPGTGSDTEAFF TGTGCCAGCAGACCTGGGACGGGGTCGGACACTGAAGCTTTCTTT
. TRBJ2-7 TRBV6-2/TRBV6-3 many CASSYEQGQYF TGTGCCAGCAGTTACGAGCAGGGTCAGTACTTC
. TRBJ2-3 TRBV6-5 many CASSSRLGTDTQYF TGTGCCAGCAGTTCACGACTAGGGACAGATACGCAGTATTTT
. TRBJ2-7 TRBV11-2 . CASSSQGSSYEQYF TGTGCCAGCAGCTCTCAGGGGAGCTCCTACGAGCAGTACTTC
TRBD2 TRBJ2-1 TRBV7-9 many CASSKGLAGTSYNEQFF TGTGCCAGCAGCAAGGGGCTAGCGGGGACCTCCTACAATGAGCAGTTCTTC
TRBD1 TRBJ2-2 TRBV28 . CASKTQGTGVGELFF TGTGCCAGCAAAACTCAAGGGACAGGGGTCGGGGAGCTGTTTTTT
TRBD1 TRBJ2-7 TRBV24-1 many CATSDGDRGSYEQYF TGTGCCACCAGTGATGGGGACAGGGGATCCTACGAGCAGTACTTC
. TRBJ2-2 TRBV30 . CAWSIVPGTGELFF TGTGCCTGGAGTATTGTTCCCGGGACAGGGGAGCTGTTTTTT
TRBD2 TRBJ2-5 TRBV27 . CASSLTTSGEETQYF TGTGCCAGCAGTTTGACAACTAGCGGGGAGGAGACCCAGTACTTC
. TRBJ1-5 TRBV7-9 many CASSLASINQPQHF TGTGCCAGCAGCTTGGCCAGCATCAATCAGCCCCAGCATTTT
TRBD2 TRBJ2-7 TRBV7-2 many CASSSGLAGVGYEQYF TGTGCCAGCAGCTCGGGACTAGCGGGAGTGGGGTACGAGCAGTACTTC
. TRBJ2-2 TRBV7-2 . CASSFGTSARTGELFFF .
. TRBJ2-2 TRBV5-1 many CASSFTGVNTGELFF TGCGCCAGCAGCTTTACGGGGGTTAACACCGGGGAGCTGTTTTTT
TRBD2 TRBJ2-7 TRBV4-3 many CASSQSRTSISVEQYF TGCGCCAGCAGCCAATCGAGGACTAGTATTTCGGTCGAGCAGTACTTC
. TRBJ1-1 TRBV2 many CASRGTANTEAFF TGTGCCAGCAGGGGGACGGCAAACACTGAAGCTTTCTTT
. TRBJ2-7 TRBV13 many CASSKNKGTEQYF TGTGCCAGCAGCAAAAACAAGGGAACGGAGCAGTACTTC
. TRBJ1-1 TRBV29-1 many CSAGQTNTEAFF TGCAGCGCCGGACAGACCAACACTGAAGCTTTCTTT
. TRBJ1-2 TRBV3-1 . CASSQGGGYGYTF TGTGCCAGCAGCCAAGGTGGGGGCTATGGCTACACCTTC
TRBD1 TRBJ1-6 TRBV27 many CASSLGTGYNSPLHF TGTGCCAGCAGTCTGGGGACAGGGTATAATTCACCCCTCCACTTT
TRBD2 TRBJ2-3 TRBV2 many CASSEGLAGFTDTQYF TGTGCCAGCAGTGAGGGACTAGCGGGATTCACAGATACGCAGTATTTT
TRBD2 TRBJ2-1 TRBV20-1 many CSARGSGTSGTESIEQFF TGCAGTGCTAGAGGTTCGGGGACTAGCGGGACGGAAAGTATTGAGCAGTTCTTC
. TRBJ1-3 TRBV5-8 many CASSPSASGNTIYF TGTGCCAGCAGCCCCTCGGCCTCTGGAAACACCATATATTTT
TRBD1 TRBJ1-3 TRBV12-3/TRBV12-4 few CATRQGAGNTIYF TGTGCCACCAGGCAGGGGGCTGGAAACACCATATATTTT
TRBD1 TRBJ1-2 TRBV27 many CASRRQGPYGYTF TGTGCCAGCAGAAGACAGGGACCCTATGGCTACACCTTC
. TRBJ2-5 TRBV4-2 many CASSGGTSRETQYF TGTGCCAGCAGCGGGGGGACCTCTAGGGAGACCCAGTACTTC
. TRBJ2-4 TRBV19 many CASSSRVEGLNIQYF TGTGCCAGTAGTTCCCGGGTGGAGGGGCTAAACATTCAGTACTTC
. TRBJ2-7 TRBV7-2 many CASSIQGLEQYF TGTGCCAGCAGCATACAGGGCCTCGAGCAGTACTTC
. TRBJ2-7 TRBV3-1 few CASSQAWELFEEQYF TGTGCCAGCAGCCAAGCATGGGAACTTTTCGAAGAGCAGTACTTC
TRBD2 TRBJ2-7 TRBV10-3 many CAIRTSGRAMHEQYF TGTGCCATCAGGACTAGCGGGAGGGCCATGCACGAGCAGTACTTC
TRBD2 TRBJ2-5 TRBV12-3/TRBV12-4 many CASSSDGLAGVRETQYF TGTGCCAGCAGTTCGGACGGACTAGCGGGAGTTAGAGAGACCCAGTACTTC
TRBD2 TRBJ2-5 TRBV9 many CASSVKAGGSETQYF TGTGCCAGCAGCGTAAAAGCGGGAGGATCTGAGACCCAGTACTTC
TRBD1 TRBJ2-7 TRBV20-1 many CSAKQGAGAVEQYF TGCAGTGCTAAACAGGGGGCCGGGGCGGTCGAGCAGTACTTC
TRBD2 TRBJ2-1 TRBV12-3/TRBV12-4 many CASLLAGALDEQFF TGTGCCAGTCTATTAGCGGGAGCTCTAGATGAGCAGTTCTTC
TRBD1 TRBJ2-7 TRBV6-6 many CASTRTGVNEQYF TGTGCCAGCACCCGGACAGGGGTCAACGAGCAGTACTTC
TRBD1 TRBJ2-2 TRBV15 many CATAGQVDTGELFF TGTGCCACCGCCGGACAGGTGGACACCGGGGAGCTGTTTTTT
TRBD1 TRBJ2-3 TRBV4-1 many CASSRDRVGSADTQYF TGCGCCAGCAGTCGAGACAGGGTTGGGAGCGCAGATACGCAGTATTTT
. TRBJ2-5 TRBV27 many CASSPTPYQETQYF TGTGCCAGCAGTCCCACACCTTACCAAGAGACCCAGTACTTC
TRBD2 TRBJ2-2 TRBV7-3 many CASQPEGGAVGGELFF TGTGCCAGCCAGCCCGAGGGAGGGGCTGTGGGCGGGGAGCTGTTTTTT
. TRBJ2-3 TRBV20-1 many CSAGVGDRTDTQYF TGCAGTGCCGGAGTGGGGGATCGCACAGATACGCAGTATTTT
. TRBJ2-1 TRBV20-1 many CSVRSGASYNEQFF TGCAGTGTAAGGAGCGGAGCTTCCTACAATGAGCAGTTCTTC
. TRBJ2-5 TRBV4-1 many CASSPGVQETQYF TGCGCCAGCAGCCCCGGGGTACAAGAGACCCAGTACTTC
. TRBJ2-3 TRBV15 many CATSRDGDTQYF TGTGCCACCAGCAGAGACGGAGATACGCAGTATTTT
. TRBJ2-5 TRBV9 many CASSVGGASGTQYF TGTGCCAGCAGCGTAGGTGGCGCGTCGGGGACCCAGTACTTC
. TRBJ1-1 TRBV28 many CASTLRLGNTEAFF TGTGCCAGCACCTTGCGGTTGGGGAACACTGAAGCTTTCTTT
. TRBJ1-6 TRBV4-2 . CASSQDRAPRDGGSPLHF TGTGCCAGCAGCCAAGATCGGGCACCCAGGGATGGGGGGTCACCCCTCCACTTT
TRBD1 TRBJ2-2 TRBV28 many CASSTKTGGPGELFF TGTGCCAGCAGCACAAAGACAGGGGGCCCCGGGGAGCTGTTTTTT
TRBD1 TRBJ1-1 TRBV7-8 many CASSLALRRGVTEAFF TGTGCCAGCAGCTTAGCTCTGCGCAGGGGGGTCACTGAAGCTTTCTTT
. TRBJ1-4 TRBV4-1 many CASSQASTLGEKLFF TGCGCCAGCAGCCAAGCGTCAACTTTGGGTGAAAAACTGTTTTTT
TRBD1 TRBJ2-5 TRBV6-6 many CASSYPRGRVEETQYF TGTGCCAGCAGTTACCCCAGGGGGCGCGTAGAAGAGACCCAGTACTTC
. TRBJ1-5 TRBV19 many CASSSGMDYQPQHF TGTGCCAGTAGTTCGGGGATGGATTATCAGCCCCAGCATTTT